The next 6 T cell receptor beta chains were all read from a single sample in a study of molecular identifiers for immune sequencing clone quantification (dated by TCRdb to the late 2010s). Library creation used PCR. Sequencing relied on a NextSeq 500. The raw public data were reprocessed by TCRdb itself: fastp quality trimming at Q25, MiXCR clonotype calling, in-frame beta chains only. Every distinct CDR3 protein forms one entry, paired with its most common genes and DNA. This sample has 80,000 to 130,000 distinct CDR3 sequences in its table, and 36% of those were observed once. In total, the top ten clones hold less than 5.5% of the sample. The sequencing input was naive CD8+ T cells from blood, with Jurkat cell RNA spiked in. Sample cell subset or site, as interpreted from the label and publication: FACS-sorted CD8+CD4-CCR7+CD45RA+ naive T cells. The origin of the receptors is a human donor in good health. Some libraries in this study had Jurkat cell RNA spiked in.

Many counts were recorded for this clonotype. This sequence joins TRBV7-2 and TRBJ2-3; unclear D gene. The germline V gene has CDR1 SGHTA and CDR2 FQGNSA. The V and J ends lost 5 bases and 4 bases respectively, with 10 bases between them. This CDR3 is 13 amino acids long. The CDR3 region is CASSMTRPDTQYF. CDR3 nucleotides: TGTGCCAGCAGCATGACCCGCCCAGATACGCAGTATTTT.

This clonotype is a singleton in its sample. No conserved phenylalanine or tryptophan ends this CDR3, so it is likely a read error. The gene calls are TRBV11-2 and TRBJ1-1; no reliable D call. Between the trimmed V and J ends, which lost 4 bases and 8 bases, there was a span of 5 bases. The germline CDR1 and CDR2 sequences are SGHAT and FQNNGV. The CDR3 runs 10 residues. The chain's CDR3 is CASSSGEAFY. The CDR3 coding sequence is TGTGCCAGCAGCTCTGGGGAAGCTTTCTAT.

The chain links TRBV4-2 to TRBJ1-3; D unclear. Germline V gene sequence: CDR1 LGHNA, CDR2 YNFKEQ. This CDR3 has 16 amino acids. Trimming pared 0 bases from V and 0 bases from J, leaving 9 bases between. The CDR3, as DNA: TGTGCCAGCAGCCAAGATTCGGGAAGCTCTGGAAACACCATATATTTT. This translates into CASSQDSGSSGNTIYF.

This chain links TRBV27 with TRBJ2-7; D may be TRBD2 (7 bases). Germline lookup yields CDR1 MNHEY and CDR2 SMNVEV (reference sequence). This CDR3 spans 14 amino acids. V lost 5 bases, J lost 2 bases, and 13 bases lay in between. This CDR3 is CASSLEGGAYEQYF. The CDR3 DNA sequence: TGTGCCAGCAGTCTTGAGGGGGGGGCCTACGAGCAGTACTTC.

This clonotype was seen a handful of times. The rearrangement joins TRBV2 to TRBJ2-7; D could derive from TRBD1 or TRBD2 (6 bases each). From germline, CDR1 is SNHLY and CDR2 FYNNEI. The CDR3 length is 12 residues. Trimming stripped 8 bases from V and 2 bases from J, with 10 bases between. DNA of the CDR3: TGTGCCAGCTACGGGGGCACCTACGAGCAGTACTTC. Translated: CASYGGTYEQYF. The variable domain in full, with the rest retrieved from reference TRBV2 and TRBJ2-7, is EPEVTQTPSHQVTQMGQEVILRCVPISNHLYFYWYRQILGQKVEFLVSFYNNEISEKSEIFDDQFSVERPDGSNFTLKIRSTKLEDSAMYFCASYGGTYEQYFGPGTRLTVT.

This clonotype was counted ten times or more. The chain has TRBV7-8 and TRBJ2-3; D possibly corresponds to TRBD1 (6 bases). The V gene's germline CDR1 is SGHVS and CDR2 FQNEAQ. Trimming left V 7 bases short and J 5 bases short, with 16 bases between. This CDR3 has 14 residues. The CDR3 is CASTMWGPGDTQYF. In nucleotides, the CDR3 is TGTGCCAGCACCATGTGGGGGCCGGGAGATACGCAGTATTTT.